The 5 T cell receptor beta chains below were found in one sample sequenced in a study of T cell clonality in common variable immunodeficiency. These receptors have no identified antigens. Clones were sequenced by immunoSEQ multiplex PCR, and TCRdb holds only the in-frame ones, with some missing. This repertoire holds 35,000 or so clones, and none appear only once. Study observations and caveats: Common variable immunodeficiency TCR beta sequences reportedly had fewer deletions and N-nucleotide insertions.

The source material was peripheral blood mononuclear cells. These receptors all stem from a human donor with common variable immunodeficiency.

The table lists this clone with many counts. The read ends 3 residues before the CDR3 terminus; that terminus is restored from the germline J gene. This chain joins TRBV18 and TRBJ1-6; D is perhaps TRBD1 (5 bases). CDR1 and CDR2 from the germline V gene are KGHSH and LQKENI. CDR3 length: 16 amino acids. V lost 4 bases and J 5 bases, leaving 15 bases between the germline ends. CDR3 DNA (partial): TGTGCCAGCTCACAGACACCCACGGGGGATAATTCACCC. Protein: CASSQTPTGDNSP. The whole CDR3 reads CASSQTPTGDNSPLHF. The full variable domain, completed using reference TRBV18 and TRBJ1-6, is NAGVMQNPRHLVRRRGQEARLRCSPMKGHSHVYWYRQLPEEGLKFMVYLQKENIIDESGMPKERFSAEFPKEGPSILRIQQVVRGDSAAYFCASSQTPTGDNSPLHFGNGTRLTVT.

This clone occurred a few times. The CDR3 extends 3 residues past the end of the read, so its final part is completed from the germline J gene. The chain links TRBV2 to TRBJ1-6, with D possibly being TRBD1 (5 bases). This CDR3 is built from 16 residues. Trimming took off 4 bases at V and 5 bases at J, with 15 bases between the two ends. Germline CDR1 and CDR2: SNHLY and FYNNEI. This chain's CDR3 is CASSGGVFSHNSPLHF. The CDR3 bases that were read are TGTGCCAGCAGTGGAGGGGTCTTCTCACATAATTCACCC.

This clone was picked up many times. Coverage ceases 3 residues before the CDR3 finishes, and the germline J gene fills in the end. The chain links TRBV5-1 to TRBJ2-2, with TRBD1 matching over 7 bases. V lost 7 bases to trimming and J lost 5 bases; unmatched junction nucleotides: 11. Germline V gives CDR1 SGHRS, CDR2 YFSETQ. The CDR3 covers 15 residues. This CDR3 is CASRLGQANTGELFF. The CDR3 DNA, read in part, is TGCGCCAGCCGTTTAGGACAGGCTAATACCGGGGAG.

The CDR3 loop reads CASSLGGDGYTEAFF. Partial CDR3 DNA: TGTGCCAGCAGCCTGGGGGGGGATGGGTACACTGAA. The gene calls are TRBV7-9 and TRBJ1-1; D is perhaps TRBD1 (5 bases). The CDR3 end falls 3 residues outside the read, so it is completed with the germline J gene. The CDR3 spans 15 residues. Germline V lookup: CDR1 SEHNR, CDR2 FQNEAQ (reference sequence). V lost 5 bases to trimming and J lost 3 bases, with 16 bases between them.

As to this clone: The read is 3 residues too short to cover the CDR3 end, so that end is filled in from the germline J gene. This chain links TRBV19 with TRBJ2-7; D is ambiguous. This CDR3 is built from 13 residues. Per the germline V gene, CDR1 is LNHDA and CDR2 is SQIVND (reference sequence). V gave up 3 bases and J gave up 0 bases, with 6 bases separating them. The DNA read from the CDR3 is TGTGCCAGTAGTATCAAATCCTCCTACGAG. Translated: CASSIKSSYE. The whole CDR3 protein reads CASSIKSSYEQYF.